This T cell receptor beta chain emerged from a study of blood T cell repertoires in COVID-19. Study information: PBMCs, B-cell-depleted T cells, or T cells were the source of the cDNA or gDNA that made up the material.

Per the original methods: Nucleated cell counts were estimated from reference gene primer amplification. Assay: immunoSEQ multiplex PCR; the TCRdb copy retains only in-frame clones and omits some. Clone size and V and J calls were adopted from that table, with D and trimming inferred from the DNA. The sample lists fewer than 250,000 clones, roughly 86% occurring once. J lost 0 bases, V lost 5 bases, and 4 bases had no gene match. This CDR3 is 16 amino acids long. Germline values: CDR1 SGHTA, CDR2 FQGTGA. The specimen sequenced was peripheral blood. The chain couples TRBV7-3 to TRBJ2-3; 11 positions match TRBD2. The sequence was collected from a woman aged 70 to 79 with active or convalescent COVID-19. The chain's CDR3 is CASSLSGRDSTDTQYF. Written as DNA, the CDR3 is TGTGCCAGCAGCCTTAGCGGGAGGGATAGCACAGATACGCAGTATTTT.